This TCR beta chain was recorded in a study of CD8 T cells in ankylosing spondylitis. Study conclusions and caveats: Ankylosing spondylitis blood seemed to carry a telltale TCR beta motif made of about 8 highly homologous variants.

Quantitative molecular-barcoded 5'-RACE generated the TCR beta libraries. MiXCR, applied by TCRdb to the 5' RACE reads, yields one record per CDR3 protein. The repertoire holds 30,000 to 35,000 distinct CDR3 sequences, less than 40% seen once, with over 40% in the top ten. The CDR3 spans 15 residues. The germline V gene has CDR1 SEHNR and CDR2 FQNEAQ (reference sequence). V lost 5 bases to trimming and J lost 5 bases, with 17 bases between them. This clonotype was seen more than once but under ten times. Its antigen is not known. Material: synovial fluid, either unsorted or a sorted T cell fraction (not recorded which). This chain uses TRBV7-9 with TRBJ2-3; TRBD1 might be the D (6 bases). The clonotype was recovered from a male donor with ankylosing spondylitis. CDR3 amino acids: CASSPHWGRVDTQYF. The CDR3 bases are TGTGCCAGCAGCCCCCATTGGGGGCGGGTAGATACGCAGTATTTT.